This T cell receptor beta chain comes out of a study of vaccination and CD4 T cells after COVID-19. Whole-study context: A vaccine, either BNT162b2 or mRNA-1273, was given to participants in two doses. Median time from COVID diagnosis to post-COVID sampling was roughly 100 days (35 to 161).

V was cut by 6 bases and J by 6 bases, with 26 bases left in between. Germline lookup yields CDR1 DFQATT and CDR2 SNEGSKA (reference sequence). The CDR3 is 16 residues long. Details on this clonotype: Its antigen is still unknown.

Treatment in this sample: roughly 11-day PBMC culture with coronavirus spike peptide pools or control peptides (ViraFEST assay). The assay that was used to sequence DNA from cultured CD4+ T cells was the Oncomine TCR Beta short-read assay. Cultured CD4+ T cells were the source of extracted genomic DNA. In TCRdb, the PCR reads were re-called with MiXCR into one record per CDR3 protein. Of 9,000 to 13,000 distinct CDR3 sequences detected, approximately 49% appear once; the ten largest clones hold about 7.7%. This clonotype was sampled from a human donor who had recovered from COVID-19. This rearrangement joins TRBV20-1 to TRBJ1-1, with D tentatively TRBD1 (5 bases). The sequenced sample consisted of CD4+ T cells from blood, cultured in vitro. CDR3 in amino acids: CSANSGAGRIQPEAFF. CDR3 nucleotides: TGCAGTGCCAATTCCGGGGCAGGGCGGATCCAACCTGAAGCTTTCTTT.